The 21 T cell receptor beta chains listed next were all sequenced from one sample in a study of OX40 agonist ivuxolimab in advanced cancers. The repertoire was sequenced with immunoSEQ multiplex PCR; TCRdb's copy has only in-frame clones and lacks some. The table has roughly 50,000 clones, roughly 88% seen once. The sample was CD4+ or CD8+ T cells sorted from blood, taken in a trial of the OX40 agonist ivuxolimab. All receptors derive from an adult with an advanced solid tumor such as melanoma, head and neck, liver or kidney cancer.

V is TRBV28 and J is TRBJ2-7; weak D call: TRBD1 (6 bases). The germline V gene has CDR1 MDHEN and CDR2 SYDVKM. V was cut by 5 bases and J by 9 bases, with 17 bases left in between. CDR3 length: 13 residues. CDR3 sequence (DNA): TGTGCCAGCAGTGGGGGCCCCCTTTTGGGGCAGTACTTC. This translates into CASSGGPLLGQYF.

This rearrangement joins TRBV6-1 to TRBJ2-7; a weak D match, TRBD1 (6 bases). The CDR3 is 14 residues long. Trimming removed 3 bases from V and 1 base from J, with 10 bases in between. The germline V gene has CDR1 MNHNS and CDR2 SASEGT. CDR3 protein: CASSDRQVSYEQYV. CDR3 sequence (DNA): TGTGCCAGCAGTGACCGACAGGTTTCCTACGAGCAGTACGTC.

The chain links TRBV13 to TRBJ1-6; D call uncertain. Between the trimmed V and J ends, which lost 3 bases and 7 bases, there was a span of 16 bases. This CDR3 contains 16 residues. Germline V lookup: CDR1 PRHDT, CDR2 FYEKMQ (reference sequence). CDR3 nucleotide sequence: TGTGCCAGCAGCTTTCTGGACCTCTCTCGGAATTCACCCCTCCACTTT. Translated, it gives CASSFLDLSRNSPLHF.

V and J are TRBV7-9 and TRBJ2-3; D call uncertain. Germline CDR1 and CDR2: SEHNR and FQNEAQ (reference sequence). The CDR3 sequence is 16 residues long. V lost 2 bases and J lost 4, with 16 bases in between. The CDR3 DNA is TGTGCCAGCAGCTTACGATCCGGAGCCTCGGCAGATACGCAGTATTTT. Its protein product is CASSLRSGASADTQYF.

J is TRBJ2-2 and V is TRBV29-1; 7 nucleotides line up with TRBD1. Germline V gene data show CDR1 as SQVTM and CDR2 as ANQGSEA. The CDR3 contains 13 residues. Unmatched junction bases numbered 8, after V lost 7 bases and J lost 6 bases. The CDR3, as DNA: TGCAGCGCCCTTGGGACAGAGGCCGGGGAGCTGTTTTTT. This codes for CSALGTEAGELFF.

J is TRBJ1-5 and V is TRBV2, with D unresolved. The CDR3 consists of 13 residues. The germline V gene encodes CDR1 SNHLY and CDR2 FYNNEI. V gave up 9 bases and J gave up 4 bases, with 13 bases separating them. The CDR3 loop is CASHSGGNQPQHF. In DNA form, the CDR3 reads TGTGCCAGTCACTCGGGAGGTAATCAGCCCCAGCATTTT.

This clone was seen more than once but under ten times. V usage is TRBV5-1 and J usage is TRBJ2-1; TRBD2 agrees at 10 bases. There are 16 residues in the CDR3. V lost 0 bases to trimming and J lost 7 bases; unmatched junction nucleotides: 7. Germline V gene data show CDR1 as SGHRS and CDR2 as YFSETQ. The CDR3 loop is CASSLAGLAEGNEQFF. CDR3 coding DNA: TGCGCCAGCAGCTTGGCAGGACTAGCGGAGGGAAATGAGCAGTTCTTC.

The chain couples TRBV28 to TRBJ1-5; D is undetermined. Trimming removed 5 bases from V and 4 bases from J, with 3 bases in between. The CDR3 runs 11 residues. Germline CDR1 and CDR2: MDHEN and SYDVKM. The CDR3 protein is CASSNNQPQHF. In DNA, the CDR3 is TGTGCCAGCAGTAATAATCAGCCCCAGCATTTT.

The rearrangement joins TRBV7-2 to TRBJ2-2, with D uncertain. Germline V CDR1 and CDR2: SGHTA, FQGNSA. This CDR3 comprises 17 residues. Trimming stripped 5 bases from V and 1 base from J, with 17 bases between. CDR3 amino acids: CASSPRALQLNTGELFF. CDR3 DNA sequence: TGTGCCAGCAGCCCACGCGCGTTACAGCTGAACACCGGGGAGCTGTTTTTT.

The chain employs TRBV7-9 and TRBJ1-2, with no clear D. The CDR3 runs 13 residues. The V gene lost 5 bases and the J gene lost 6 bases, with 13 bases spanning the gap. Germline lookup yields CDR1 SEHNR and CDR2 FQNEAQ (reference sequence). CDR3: CASSPLGQDGYTF. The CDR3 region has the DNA TGTGCCAGCAGCCCACTGGGTCAGGATGGCTACACCTTC.

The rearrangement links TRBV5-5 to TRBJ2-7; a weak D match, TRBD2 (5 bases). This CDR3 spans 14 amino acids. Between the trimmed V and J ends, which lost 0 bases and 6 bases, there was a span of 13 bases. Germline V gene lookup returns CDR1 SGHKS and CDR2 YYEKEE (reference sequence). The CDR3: CASSLVALDREQYF. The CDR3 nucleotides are TGTGCCAGCAGCTTGGTCGCACTAGATCGCGAGCAGTACTTC.

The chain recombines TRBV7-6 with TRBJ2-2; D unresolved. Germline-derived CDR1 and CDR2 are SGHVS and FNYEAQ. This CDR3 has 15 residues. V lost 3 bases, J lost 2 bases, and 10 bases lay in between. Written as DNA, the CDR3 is TGTGCCAGCAGCTTCGCCTGGGGTAACACCGGGGAGCTGTTTTTT. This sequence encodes CASSFAWGNTGELFF.

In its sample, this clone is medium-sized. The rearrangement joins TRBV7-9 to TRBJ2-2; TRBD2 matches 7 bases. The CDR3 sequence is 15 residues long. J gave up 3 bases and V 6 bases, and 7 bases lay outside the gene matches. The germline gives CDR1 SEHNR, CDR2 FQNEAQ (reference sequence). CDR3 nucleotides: TGTGCCAGCAGTCCGGGGAGGGGTGACACCGGGGAGCTGTTTTTT. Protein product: CASSPGRGDTGELFF.

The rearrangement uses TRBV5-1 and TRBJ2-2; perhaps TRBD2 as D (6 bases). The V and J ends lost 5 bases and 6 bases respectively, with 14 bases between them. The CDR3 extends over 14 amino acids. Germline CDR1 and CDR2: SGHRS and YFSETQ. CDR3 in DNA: TGCGCCAGCAGGTCGGGAGAGTCGGCCGGGGAGCTGTTTTTT. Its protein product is CASRSGESAGELFF. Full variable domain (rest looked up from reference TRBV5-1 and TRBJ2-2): KAGVTQTPRYLIKTRGQQVTLSCSPISGHRSVSWYQQTPGQGLQFLFEYFSETQRNKGNFPGRFSGRQFSNSRSEMNVSTLELGDSALYLCASRSGESAGELFFGEGSRLTVL.

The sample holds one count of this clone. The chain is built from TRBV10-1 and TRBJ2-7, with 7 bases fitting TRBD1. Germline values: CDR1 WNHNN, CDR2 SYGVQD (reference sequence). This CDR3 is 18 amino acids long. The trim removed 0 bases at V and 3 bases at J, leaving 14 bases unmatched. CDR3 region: CASSESIGGAKRHYEQYV. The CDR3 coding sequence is TGCGCCAGCAGTGAGTCTATAGGGGGCGCGAAAAGACACTACGAGCAGTACGTC.

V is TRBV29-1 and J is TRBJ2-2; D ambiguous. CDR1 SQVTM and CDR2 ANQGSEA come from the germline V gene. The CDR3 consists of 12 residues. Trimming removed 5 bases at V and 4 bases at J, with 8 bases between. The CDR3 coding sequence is TGCAGCGTTTACCCCGGCACCGGGGAGCTGTTTTTT. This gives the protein CSVYPGTGELFF.

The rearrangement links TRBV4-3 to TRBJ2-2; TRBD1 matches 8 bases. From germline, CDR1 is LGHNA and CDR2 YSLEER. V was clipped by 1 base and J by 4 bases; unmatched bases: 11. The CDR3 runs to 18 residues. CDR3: CASSQGPGGRAGTGELFF. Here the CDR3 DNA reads TGCGCCAGCAGCCAAGGCCCAGGGGGCCGTGCGGGCACCGGGGAGCTGTTTTTT.

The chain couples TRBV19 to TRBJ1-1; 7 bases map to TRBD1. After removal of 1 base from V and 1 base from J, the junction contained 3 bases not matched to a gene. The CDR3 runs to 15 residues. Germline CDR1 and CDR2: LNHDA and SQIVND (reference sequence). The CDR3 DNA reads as TGTGCCAGTAGTATAGCCGGGACAGCGAACACTGAAGCTTTCTTT. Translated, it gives CASSIAGTANTEAFF.

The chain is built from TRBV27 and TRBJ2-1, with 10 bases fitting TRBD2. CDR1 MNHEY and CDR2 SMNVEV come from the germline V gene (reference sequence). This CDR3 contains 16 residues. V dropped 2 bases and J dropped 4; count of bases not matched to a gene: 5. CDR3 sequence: CASSLRLAGAYNEQFF. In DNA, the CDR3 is TGTGCCAGCAGTTTAAGGCTAGCGGGGGCATACAATGAGCAGTTCTTC.

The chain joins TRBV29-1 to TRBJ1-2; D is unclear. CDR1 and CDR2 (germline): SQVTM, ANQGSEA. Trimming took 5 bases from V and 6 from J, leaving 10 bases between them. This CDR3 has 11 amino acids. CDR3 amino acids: CSVLVINGYTF. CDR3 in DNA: TGCAGCGTTTTGGTCATCAATGGCTACACCTTC.

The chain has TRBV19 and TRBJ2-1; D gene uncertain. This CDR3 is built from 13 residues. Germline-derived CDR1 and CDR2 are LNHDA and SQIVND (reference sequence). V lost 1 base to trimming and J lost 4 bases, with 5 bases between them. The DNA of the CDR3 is TGTGCCAGTAGTATAGGGCTATACAATGAGCAGTTCTTC. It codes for CASSIGLYNEQFF.